The 24 T cell receptor beta chains below were found in one sample sequenced in a study of cytomegalovirus exposure and HLA in healthy donors (dated by TCRdb to about 2017). Library method: the immunoSEQ multiplex PCR assay. For the multiplex PCR, a mixture combining 60 forward primers for TCR Vbeta segments and 13 reverse primers for TCR Jbeta segments was used. This is the immuneACCESS table as TCRdb keeps it, with only in-frame sequences that have V and J called. A part of the clones is gone; compared with another copy, unresolved V genes explain less than half, and the rest is unexplained. The sample table records tens of thousands of clones; roughly 76% of these occur just once. Approximately 1.9% of the sample belongs to the ten largest clones. Sequences were obtained from PBMCs. These receptors originate from a woman aged 30 to 39 in good health and CMV-seronegative.

This clone was seen a single time. The CDR3 DNA is TGTGCAAGTCGCTTAGCTGGGCAGGCGTACTATGGCTACACCTTC. It yields the protein CASRLAGQAYYGYTF. The chain recombines TRBV12-2 with TRBJ1-2; TRBD1 reflects the table's D call only, with no check against the DNA. TRBV12-2 is reported as a pseudogene. CDR3 length equals 15 residues.

The chain links TRBV28 to TRBJ1-4; 7 nucleotides match TRBD1. CDR3 length equals 14 residues. Germline V gives CDR1 MDHEN, CDR2 SYDVKM. The V gene end was trimmed by 4 bases and the J gene end by 7 bases; junction bases not matched to a gene: 6. The CDR3 spells CASSYRGMGEKLFF. The DNA for the CDR3 is TGTGCCAGCAGTTACAGGGGCATGGGTGAAAAACTGTTTTTT.

The rearrangement uses TRBV5-4 and TRBJ2-7, with 8 positions matching TRBD1. The trim removed 4 bases at V and 4 bases at J, leaving 10 bases unmatched. This CDR3 comprises 15 residues. Germline-derived CDR1 and CDR2 are SGHNT and YYREEE (reference sequence). The CDR3 DNA reads as TGTGCCAGCAGCCCAGGGGGCGGTAACGGTTACGAGCAGTACTTC. Residues: CASSPGGGNGYEQYF.

The V gene is TRBV10-3, the J gene TRBJ1-3; D not resolved. CDR3 length: 14 residues. The germline gives CDR1 ENHRY, CDR2 SYGVKD. Trimming pared 7 bases from V and 4 bases from J, leaving 14 bases between. The CDR3 DNA reads as TGTGCCATCACATCACAGCCCCCCGGAAACACCATATATTTT. It encodes CAITSQPPGNTIYF.

CDR3 DNA sequence: TGTGCCAGCAGCGTAGAAGGCGGGAGCTACTCCTACGAGCAGTACTTC. It codes for CASSVEGGSYSYEQYF. The chain recombines TRBV9 with TRBJ2-7; 7 bases match TRBD2. The CDR3 is 16 amino acids. Trimming cost V 0 bases and J 0 bases; bases outside gene matches: 6. CDR1 and CDR2 (germline): SGDLS, YYNGEE. The complete variable domain, with remaining parts taken from reference TRBV9 and TRBJ2-7, reads DSGVTQTPKHLITATGQRVTLRCSPRSGDLSVYWYQQSLDQGLQFLIQYYNGEERAKGNILERFSAQQFPDLHSELNLSSLELGDSALYFCASSVEGGSYSYEQYFGPGTRLTVT.

The chain employs TRBV7-9 and TRBJ1-4; the D gene is possibly TRBD1 (5 bases). V was shortened by 2 bases and J by 7 bases, with 14 bases between the two germline ends. This CDR3 comprises 15 residues. CDR1 is SEHNR and CDR2 is FQNEAQ in the germline V gene (reference sequence). CDR3: CASSLSSGTGEKLFF. The CDR3 DNA sequence: TGTGCCAGCAGCTTATCATCCGGGACTGGTGAAAAACTGTTTTTT.

This clone has only a few counts. The CDR3 coding sequence is TGTGCCACCTGGGACAAAAGCAATCAGCCCCAGCATTTT. Translating gives CATWDKSNQPQHF. The V gene is TRBV10-3, the J gene TRBJ1-5; tentatively, D is TRBD1 (6 bases). Germline CDR1 reads ENHRY; CDR2 reads SYGVKD. V was cut by 10 bases and J by 1 base, with 11 bases left in between. The CDR3 sequence is 13 residues long.

The chain couples TRBV2 to TRBJ1-5; 7 bases are a match to TRBD1. Germline CDR1 and CDR2: SNHLY and FYNNEI. V trimming: 4 bases; J trimming: 4 bases; junction bases outside the gene matches: 4. CDR3 length: 14 residues. The CDR3 sequence is CASSVVQGNQPQHF. DNA for the CDR3: TGTGCCAGCAGTGTAGTACAGGGGAATCAGCCCCAGCATTTT.

The chain uses TRBV11-1 and TRBJ2-5, with 7 bases identical to TRBD1. The germline CDR1 and CDR2 sequences are SGHAT and FQDESV (reference sequence). Trimming at V came to 1 base and at J to 2 bases, leaving 4 bases not matched to a gene. The CDR3 has 15 amino acids. The CDR3 bases are TGTGCCAGCAGCTTAGTGACAGGGCGGCAAGAGACCCAGTACTTC. This gives the protein CASSLVTGRQETQYF.

V is TRBV6-1 and J is TRBJ2-1; unclear D gene. CDR3 length: 15 amino acids. Germline V gives CDR1 MNHNS, CDR2 SASEGT. Trimming left V 1 base short and J 3 bases short, with 10 bases between. CDR3 sequence: CASSEVVQIYNEQFF. The CDR3 DNA follows: TGTGCCAGCAGTGAAGTTGTTCAGATCTACAATGAGCAGTTCTTC.

V gene TRBV4-2 combines with J gene TRBJ2-7; D gene ambiguous. Trimming removed 1 base at V and 4 bases at J, with 5 bases between. This CDR3 has 12 residues. CDR1 is LGHNA, CDR2 YNFKEQ, per germline. The CDR3 sequence is CASSQVSYEQYF. DNA of the CDR3: TGTGCCAGCAGCCAAGTTTCTTACGAGCAGTACTTC.

The J gene is TRBJ2-1, the V gene TRBV5-1; TRBD2 is a possible D gene (8 bases). Germline V lookup: CDR1 SGHRS, CDR2 YFSETQ. V shed 4 bases and J shed 5 bases, with 13 bases lying between them. The CDR3 spans 14 residues. CDR3 bases: TGCGCCAGCAGCCCGGGAGGGGGCGACAATGAGCAGTTCTTC. Translating gives CASSPGGGDNEQFF.

The chain links TRBV6-1 to TRBJ2-7; no clear D gene. Germline loops: CDR1 MNHNS, CDR2 SASEGT. V gave up 4 bases and J gave up 3 bases, with 10 bases separating them. This CDR3 is built from 13 residues. The CDR3 protein is CASSAPVIYEQYF. The CDR3 DNA reads TGTGCCAGCAGTGCCCCAGTAATCTACGAGCAGTACTTC.

V usage is TRBV14 and J usage is TRBJ1-3; a weak D match, TRBD1 (5 bases). The CDR3 is 17 residues long. Germline V gives CDR1 SGHDN, CDR2 FVKESK. The V and J ends lost 0 bases and 1 base respectively, with 13 bases between them. The CDR3 protein is CASSQDRYGGSGNTIYF. As DNA, the CDR3 is TGTGCCAGCAGCCAAGACAGGTACGGGGGGTCTGGAAACACCATATATTTT.

J is TRBJ1-3 and V is TRBV2; D is undetermined. This CDR3 is built from 15 residues. Germline CDR1 reads SNHLY; CDR2 reads FYNNEI. Trimming shortened V by 7 bases and J by 0 bases, and 13 bases separated the two germline ends. CDR3 in amino acids: CASIPQQSSGNTIYF. In nucleotides, the CDR3 is TGTGCCAGCATCCCCCAACAGAGCTCTGGAAACACCATATATTTT.

The chain carries TRBV5-4 and TRBJ1-1, with 9 bases fitting TRBD1. There are 19 residues in the CDR3. Germline CDR1 and CDR2: SGHNT and YYREEE (reference sequence). Trimming removed 0 bases from V and 0 bases from J; junction bases left unmatched: 12. CDR3 loop: CASSLGDRVLSRMNTEAFF. The CDR3 region has the DNA TGTGCCAGCAGCTTGGGGGACAGGGTCCTATCTCGAATGAACACTGAAGCTTTCTTT.

The CDR3 reads CATRRGRAYEQYF. The CDR3 nucleotides are TGTGCCACCAGGAGGGGGCGGGCCTACGAGCAGTACTTC. The V gene is TRBV28, the J gene TRBJ2-7, with D maybe TRBD1 (7 bases). With 10 bases removed from V and 2 bases from J, the gap between germline ends came to 15 bases. This CDR3 region has 13 residues. CDR1 is MDHEN and CDR2 is SYDVKM in the germline V gene.

This clone was observed a few times. The chain uses TRBV28 and TRBJ1-2, with a weak D call TRBD1 (5 bases). Germline loops: CDR1 MDHEN, CDR2 SYDVKM. The CDR3 extends over 13 amino acids. Deletions cut 6 bases from V and 7 bases from J, with 15 bases between. The CDR3 DNA reads as TGTGCCAGCAGGCCGACAGCTACTATTGGCTACACCTTC. It translates to CASRPTATIGYTF.

J is TRBJ2-7 and V is TRBV11-2, with 9 bases aligning to TRBD1. CDR3 length equals 14 residues. Germline V gene sequence: CDR1 SGHAT, CDR2 FQNNGV. J gave up 7 bases and V 3 bases, and 7 bases lay outside the gene matches. CDR3 sequence reads: CASSLGTGYGEQYF. The CDR3 DNA is TGTGCCAGCAGCTTGGGGACAGGGTATGGGGAGCAGTACTTC.

The chain uses TRBV19 and TRBJ1-3; D unresolved. The ends were cut back, 5 bases at V and 4 bases at J, with 18 bases in the middle. There are 16 residues in the CDR3. CDR1 and CDR2 from the germline V gene are LNHDA and SQIVND (reference sequence). CDR3 in amino acids: CASSPEGGLSGNTIYF. The CDR3 coding sequence is TGTGCCAGTAGTCCGGAGGGTGGTCTTTCAGGAAACACCATATATTTT.

The CDR3: CASRGQGLEQYF. CDR3 nucleotides: TGTGCCAGTCGAGGGCAGGGGCTTGAGCAGTACTTC. The chain is built from TRBV7-6 and TRBJ2-7, with D tentatively TRBD1 (6 bases). This CDR3 contains 12 residues. Trimming took off 9 bases at V and 7 bases at J, with 16 bases between the two ends. Germline V CDR1 and CDR2: SGHVS, FNYEAQ.

This sequence joins TRBV19 and TRBJ2-1; the match to TRBD2 covers 8 bases. Trimming at V came to 4 bases and at J to 9 bases, leaving 5 bases not matched to a gene. The CDR3 runs to 13 residues. Germline V lookup: CDR1 LNHDA, CDR2 SQIVND (reference sequence). CDR3 protein: CASSRAGDGEQFF. As DNA, the CDR3 is TGTGCCAGTAGTAGAGCGGGGGACGGTGAGCAGTTCTTC.

The rearrangement joins TRBV27 to TRBJ2-3; 15 positions match TRBD2. The length of the CDR3 is 17 residues. Per the germline V gene, CDR1 is MNHEY and CDR2 is SMNVEV (reference sequence). J was trimmed by 3 bases and V by 6 bases; bases with no gene match: 7. CDR3 nucleotide sequence: TGTGCCAGCAGGGGACTAGCGGGAGGTGCGGTGACAGATACGCAGTATTTT. This encodes CASRGLAGGAVTDTQYF.

This clone has more than one count but fewer than ten. The V call is TRBV9, the J call TRBJ1-2; D may be TRBD1 (5 bases). V lost 4 bases and J lost 6, with 13 bases in between. Germline CDR1 and CDR2: SGDLS and YYNGEE. This CDR3 region has 13 residues. This CDR3 is CASSRQGSHGYTF. The CDR3 DNA sequence: TGTGCCAGCAGCCGCCAGGGATCGCATGGCTACACCTTC.